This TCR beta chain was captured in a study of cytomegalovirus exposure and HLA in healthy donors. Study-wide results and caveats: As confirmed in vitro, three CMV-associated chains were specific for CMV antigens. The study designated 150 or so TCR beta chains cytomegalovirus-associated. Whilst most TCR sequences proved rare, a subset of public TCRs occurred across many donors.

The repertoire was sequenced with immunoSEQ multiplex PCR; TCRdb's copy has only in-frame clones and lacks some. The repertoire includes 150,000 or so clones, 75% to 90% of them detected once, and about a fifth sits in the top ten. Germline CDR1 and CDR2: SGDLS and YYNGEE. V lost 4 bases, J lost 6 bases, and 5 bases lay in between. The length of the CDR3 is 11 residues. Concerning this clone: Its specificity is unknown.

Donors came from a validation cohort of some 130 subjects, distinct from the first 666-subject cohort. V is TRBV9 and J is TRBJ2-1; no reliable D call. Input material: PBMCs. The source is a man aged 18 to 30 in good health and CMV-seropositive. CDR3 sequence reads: CASSPGNEQFF. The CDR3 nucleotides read TGTGCCAGCAGCCCGGGCAATGAGCAGTTCTTC.